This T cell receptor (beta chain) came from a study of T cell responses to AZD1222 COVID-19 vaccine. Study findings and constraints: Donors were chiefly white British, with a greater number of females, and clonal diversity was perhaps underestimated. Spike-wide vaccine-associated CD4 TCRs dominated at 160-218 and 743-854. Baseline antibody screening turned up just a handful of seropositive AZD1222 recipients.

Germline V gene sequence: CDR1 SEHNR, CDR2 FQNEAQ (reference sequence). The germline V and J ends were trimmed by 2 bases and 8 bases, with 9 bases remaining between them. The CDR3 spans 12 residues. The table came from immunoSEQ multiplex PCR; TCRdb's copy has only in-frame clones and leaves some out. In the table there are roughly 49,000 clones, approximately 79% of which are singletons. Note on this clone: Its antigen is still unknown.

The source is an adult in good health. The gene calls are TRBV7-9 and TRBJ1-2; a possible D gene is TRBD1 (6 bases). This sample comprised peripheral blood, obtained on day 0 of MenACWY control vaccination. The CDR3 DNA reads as TGTGCCAGCAGCTTACAGGGGAAAGGCTACACCTTC. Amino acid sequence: CASSLQGKGYTF.